These 27 T cell receptor beta chains originate from one sample sequenced in a study of cytotoxic CD8 clonotypes in ibrutinib-treated CLL. TCRdb's copy holds only in-frame clones and misses some; the assay was immunoSEQ multiplex PCR. In the table there are about 200,000 clones, around three quarters of which are singletons. The sample here was PBMCs, taken after 24 months of ibrutinib treatment. The source of these receptors is a human donor with chronic lymphocytic leukemia.

The chain joins TRBV19 to TRBJ2-7; 8 bases line up with TRBD1. CDR3 size: 14 residues. Trimming cost V 6 bases and J 2 bases; bases outside gene matches: 6. Germline lookup yields CDR1 LNHDA and CDR2 SQIVND (reference sequence). The CDR3 DNA sequence: TGTGCCAGTAGGAGACAGGGGCTTACCTACGAGCAGTACTTC. Its translation is CASRRQGLTYEQYF.

This clone appeared a few times. The V gene is TRBV5-1, the J gene TRBJ1-5; 8 bases agree with TRBD1. The CDR3 sequence is 14 residues long. Looked up from germline, CDR1 is SGHRS and CDR2 is YFSETQ. V lost 3 bases to trimming and J lost 4 bases; unmatched junction nucleotides: 3. This chain's CDR3 is CASSSGQENQPQHF. The CDR3 DNA follows: TGCGCCAGCAGCTCGGGACAGGAGAATCAGCCCCAGCATTTT.

The chain recombines TRBV11-2 with TRBJ2-1; D not resolved. Germline CDR1 SGHAT, CDR2 FQNNGV. The CDR3 consists of 14 residues. The V end was cut by 1 base, the J end by 7 bases, with 11 bases between. CDR3 bases: TGTGCCAGCAGCTTAGTCTATGGCGATAATGAGCAGTTCTTC. Encoded protein: CASSLVYGDNEQFF.

The chain links TRBV5-1 to TRBJ2-1, with D unresolved. The length of the CDR3 is 14 residues. Germline CDR1 is SGHRS and CDR2 is YFSETQ. V was pared by 0 bases and J by 6 bases, with 10 bases between. CDR3 nucleotide sequence: TGCGCCAGCAGCTTGGCACAGAACTTCAATGAGCAGTTCTTC. Protein product: CASSLAQNFNEQFF.

As for this clone: Germline and junction disagree at one end, which may indicate a read error. The gene calls are TRBV7-9 and TRBJ2-6; D might be TRBD2 (5 bases). Germline CDR1 reads SEHNR; CDR2 reads FQNEAQ (reference sequence). The CDR3 sequence is 14 residues long. CDR3 protein: CVSPGISGANVLTF. CDR3 sequence (DNA): TGTGTCAGCCCGGGAATCTCTGGGGCCAACGTCCTGACTTTC.

The chain combines TRBV9 with TRBJ1-2; 7 positions agree with TRBD1. CDR1 SGDLS and CDR2 YYNGEE come from the germline V gene. CDR3 length: 15 amino acids. Losses at the gene ends were 3 bases for V and 3 bases for J; bases not matched to a gene: 8. CDR3 sequence (DNA): TGTGCCAGCAGCGCCTCCGCGGGACAGCACTATGGCTACACCTTC. Translated, it gives CASSASAGQHYGYTF.

This clone was seen once. The rearrangement uses TRBV13 and TRBJ2-1, with 12 bases lining up with TRBD2. The junction had 10 bases not matched to a gene; V was cut back by 5 bases and J by 14 bases. The V gene's germline CDR1 is PRHDT and CDR2 FYEKMQ (reference sequence). The CDR3 loop spans 14 amino acids. The chain's CDR3 is CASSLGGLAGLEFF. In nucleotides, the CDR3 is TGTGCCAGCAGCCTGGGGGGACTAGCGGGCCTGGAGTTCTTC.

This clone was recorded a few times. V gene TRBV6-4 combines with J gene TRBJ2-2; TRBD2 matches 7 bases. The CDR3 sequence is 14 residues long. Trimming removed 6 bases from V and 6 bases from J; junction bases left unmatched: 7. CDR1 is MRHNA, CDR2 SNTAGT, per germline. The CDR3 is CASSPTSAAGELFF. CDR3 DNA: TGTGCCAGCAGCCCAACTAGCGCCGCCGGGGAGCTGTTTTTT.

The V call is TRBV29-1, the J call TRBJ2-5; TRBD2 agrees at 10 bases. The CDR3 covers 13 residues. V was pared by 6 bases and J by 5 bases, with 6 bases of the junction left unmatched. The germline CDR1 and CDR2 sequences are SQVTM and ANQGSEA. CDR3 DNA sequence: TGCAGCGTCAGAGCGGGAGGGAAGGAGACCCAGTACTTC. The encoded protein is CSVRAGGKETQYF. Based on the CDR3 plus reference TRBV29-1 and TRBJ2-5, the full variable domain is SAVISQKPSRDICQRGTSLTIQCQVDSQVTMMFWYRQQPGQSLTLIATANQGSEATYESGFVIDKFPISRPNLTFSTLTVSNMSPEDSSIYLCSVRAGGKETQYFGPGTRLLVL.

V usage is TRBV25-1 and J usage is TRBJ2-3, with a tentative D call TRBD2 (5 bases). The V end was cut by 6 bases, the J end by 3 bases, with 7 bases between. The CDR3 totals 12 residues. Germline lookup yields CDR1 MGHDK and CDR2 SYGVNS. The DNA of the CDR3 is TGTGCCAGCAGCGAGGGTACAGATACGCAGTATTTT. Protein product: CASSEGTDTQYF.

A note on this clone: One end of the junction varies from germline; a read error may be responsible. The J gene is TRBJ2-7, the V gene TRBV28; the match to TRBD2 covers 7 bases. CDR3 length equals 13 residues. CDR1 MDHEN and CDR2 SYDVKM come from the germline V gene. Here the CDR3 reads CAAAVGLPYERYF. CDR3 sequence (DNA): TGTGCCGCAGCCGTGGGACTACCTTACGAGCGGTACTTC.

The table lists this clone with a count of one. CDR3 nucleotides: TGTGCCATCAGTGAGTCGACTCTTCGACTAGCGGACAGTCTGGATGAGCAGTTCTTC. This codes for CAISESTLRLADSLDEQFF. This chain uses TRBV10-3 with TRBJ2-1, with 9 bases that match TRBD2. The CDR3 is 19 amino acids. V shed 0 bases and J 8 bases; nucleotides not matched to a gene: 17. The germline V gene encodes CDR1 ENHRY and CDR2 SYGVKD.

By its share, this clone is medium-sized (0.01 to 0.1%). V is TRBV5-6 and J is TRBJ1-1; 9 bases match TRBD1. The CDR3 length is 16 residues. Germline CDR1 is SGHDT and CDR2 is YYEEEE. V gave up 3 bases and J gave up 6 bases; unmatched junction bases: 12. This CDR3 reads CASSSPPGTGSSEAFF. CDR3 DNA sequence: TGTGCCAGCAGCTCGCCCCCCGGGACAGGGTCTTCTGAAGCTTTCTTT.

The sample holds one count of this clone. V and J are TRBV2 and TRBJ2-2; D gene unclear. V was clipped by 6 bases and J by 6 bases, with 11 bases between them. There are 13 residues in the CDR3. CDR1 and CDR2 from the germline V gene are SNHLY and FYNNEI. Here the CDR3 DNA reads TGTGCCAGCAGGGATACTCCCTCCGGGGAGCTGTTTTTT. It translates to CASRDTPSGELFF.

The chain links TRBV6-5 to TRBJ2-1, with D possibly being TRBD1 (5 bases). The CDR3 is made up of 13 amino acids. Germline CDR1 reads MNHEY; CDR2 reads SVGAGI. Trimming cost V 2 bases and J 4 bases, with 6 bases left between them. CDR3 bases: TGTGCCAGCAGTTACCCAGGGTACAATGAGCAGTTCTTC. Translated: CASSYPGYNEQFF.

DNA for the CDR3: TGCGCCAGCAGGGACACCACCTACGAGCAGTACTTC. The encoded protein is CASRDTTYEQYF. V usage is TRBV10-2 and J usage is TRBJ2-7; a weak D match, TRBD1 (5 bases). V lost 6 bases and J lost 2, with 8 bases in between. Germline CDR1 reads WSHSY; CDR2 reads SAAADI. The CDR3 loop spans 12 amino acids.

The gene calls are TRBV5-1 and TRBJ2-1, with TRBD2 identical over 11 bases. The V and J ends lost 0 bases and 9 bases, in that order; junction bases with no gene match: 8. CDR3 length equals 16 residues. From germline, CDR1 is SGHRS and CDR2 YFSETQ. The CDR3 reads CASSLESGLAEGEQFF. The CDR3 DNA follows: TGCGCCAGCAGCTTGGAATCGGGACTAGCGGAGGGTGAGCAGTTCTTC.

The chain links TRBV19 to TRBJ1-5; 7 bases map to TRBD1. V lost 5 bases, J lost 8 bases, and 6 bases stayed unmatched. Per the germline V gene, CDR1 is LNHDA and CDR2 is SQIVND (reference sequence). This CDR3 comprises 13 residues. This CDR3 reads CASSGTVREPQHF. In DNA, the CDR3 is TGTGCCAGTAGTGGGACAGTAAGGGAGCCCCAGCATTTT.

The chain combines TRBV5-1 with TRBJ2-7, with D possibly matching TRBD2 (6 bases). From germline, CDR1 is SGHRS and CDR2 YFSETQ. The germline V and J ends were trimmed by 0 bases and 1 base, with 11 bases remaining between them. The CDR3 has 15 residues. The CDR3 DNA reads as TGCGCCAGCAGCTTGGGACTAGTTTTTTCCTACGAGCAGTACTTC. This translates into CASSLGLVFSYEQYF.

The chain employs TRBV29-1 and TRBJ2-1, with D uncertain. Trimming removed 0 bases from V and 4 bases from J, with 10 bases in between. Per germline, CDR1 SQVTM and CDR2 ANQGSEA. The CDR3 spans 14 residues. CDR3: CSVEDPNEYNEQFF. Here the CDR3 DNA reads TGCAGCGTTGAAGATCCGAATGAGTACAATGAGCAGTTCTTC.

The genes are TRBV4-1 and TRBJ1-5; D might be TRBD1 (6 bases). Deletions cut 4 bases from V and 3 bases from J, with 16 bases between. Per the germline V gene, CDR1 is MGHRA and CDR2 is YSYEKL. The CDR3 loop spans 16 amino acids. The CDR3, as DNA: TGCGCCAGCAGCCTCAGGGGAGGGACTTTCAATCAGCCCCAGCATTTT. It specifies CASSLRGGTFNQPQHF.

J is TRBJ1-5 and V is TRBV5-6; D remains unclear. Trimming pared 4 bases from V and 0 bases from J, leaving 8 bases between. Germline V gene sequence: CDR1 SGHDT, CDR2 YYEEEE. This CDR3 is 14 amino acids long. The CDR3 loop is CASSLIGSNQPQHF. CDR3 coding DNA: TGTGCCAGCAGCCTGATTGGTAGCAATCAGCCCCAGCATTTT.

The chain combines TRBV2 with TRBJ2-5, with D perhaps matching TRBD1 (5 bases). V lost 4 bases to trimming and J lost 2 bases, with 8 bases between them. CDR1 and CDR2 (germline): SNHLY, FYNNEI. CDR3 length equals 13 residues. The CDR3 loop reads CASSVTVQETQYF. The CDR3 nucleotides are TGTGCCAGCAGTGTGACAGTACAAGAGACCCAGTACTTC.

This rearrangement joins TRBV2 to TRBJ1-5; 9 bases match TRBD1. Per germline, CDR1 SNHLY and CDR2 FYNNEI. Germline trimming cut 4 bases from V and 6 bases from J; bases unmatched to any gene: 7. This CDR3 spans 15 amino acids. The CDR3 spells CASSGDRGSSQPQHF. DNA of the CDR3: TGTGCCAGCAGTGGTGACAGGGGGTCAAGTCAGCCCCAGCATTTT.

V is TRBV19 and J is TRBJ2-4; D is unclear. Germline V lookup: CDR1 LNHDA, CDR2 SQIVND (reference sequence). The CDR3 contains 14 residues. Trimming pared 0 bases from V and 7 bases from J, leaving 10 bases between. Written as DNA, the CDR3 is TGTGCCAGTAGTATAGATCTGAGCGTGAACATTCAGTACTTC. Translated, it gives CASSIDLSVNIQYF.

The rearrangement links TRBV7-8 to TRBJ2-1; 11 bases map to TRBD1. The J segment lost 9 bases and the V segment lost 7 bases, leaving 8 bases of the junction unmatched. The CDR3 has 14 amino acids. Germline CDR1 is SGHVS and CDR2 is FQNEAQ. CDR3 loop: CASTVGQGAREQFF. Written as DNA, the CDR3 is TGTGCCAGCACCGTAGGACAGGGGGCGCGTGAGCAGTTCTTC.

The V call is TRBV28, the J call TRBJ2-7; D may be TRBD2 (6 bases). Germline V gene lookup returns CDR1 MDHEN and CDR2 SYDVKM. The CDR3 length is 15 residues. V was pared by 4 bases and J by 0 bases, with 13 bases between. The CDR3 protein is CASSYPGALSYEQYF. The DNA for the CDR3 is TGTGCCAGCAGTTACCCGGGAGCCCTCTCCTACGAGCAGTACTTC.